This section outlines one T cell receptor beta chain sequence together with its context. What it recognizes is unknown. This specimen comes from a study of cytomegalovirus exposure and HLA in healthy donors. Broader study findings: Association of a missense DCLRE1C variant with TCR beta V- and J-gene trimming was reported in a later analysis. Segments of the TCR beta V type were, in most cases, productive about 87% or about 30% of the time in an earlier analysis.

Germline assignment: CDR1 SQVTM and CDR2 ANQGSEA. The CDR3 is 15 residues long. J was trimmed by 10 bases and V by 6 bases; bases with no gene match: 19. PCR amplification relied on 60 Vbeta primers (plus 13 Jbeta primers). Data came from immunoSEQ multiplex PCR; TCRdb stores just in-frame clones and leaves some out. The sample totals some 120,000 clones. This TCR came from a man aged 18-30 years in good health and CMV-seronegative. The source material was PBMCs. The chain joins TRBV29-1 to TRBJ1-1; TRBD1 matches 8 bases. The CDR3 reads CSVRQSGGGEFSAFF. Here the CDR3 DNA reads TGCAGCGTGCGCCAGTCAGGGGGCGGAGAGTTCTCAGCTTTCTTT.